The 31 T cell receptor beta chains presented below share a single source sample, sequenced in a study of Ad26.COV2.S vaccination and SARS-CoV-2 variants. The treatment is: around 19 received Ad26.COV2.S at low or high dose, single or two shots; about 5 received placebo; per-sample allocation not given. Material that was analyzed had been drawn on day 63 after the first vaccine or placebo injection. Libraries were prepared by immunoSEQ multiplex PCR; TCRdb keeps only in-frame clonotypes and omits some of them. The sample comprises around 450,000 clones, less than 95% of which are singletons, and about 4.1% rests with the top ten. This sample comprised peripheral blood, obtained in a trial of Ad26.COV2.S vaccine versus placebo. The receptors shown here come from a person aged 18-65 years who received the Ad26.COV2.S COVID-19 vaccine or a placebo.

The chain recombines TRBV13 with TRBJ2-3; 11 positions agree with TRBD2. From germline, CDR1 is PRHDT and CDR2 FYEKMQ (reference sequence). The CDR3 consists of 15 residues. The J segment lost 2 bases and the V segment lost 6 bases, leaving 4 bases of the junction unmatched. The CDR3 spells CASRMGLADTDTQYF. CDR3 in DNA: TGTGCCAGCAGGATGGGACTAGCGGACACAGATACGCAGTATTTT.

V usage is TRBV27 and J usage is TRBJ2-2; a weak D match, TRBD1 (6 bases). Trimming pared 4 bases from V and 3 bases from J, leaving 21 bases between. The CDR3 has 18 amino acids. Germline-derived CDR1 and CDR2 are MNHEY and SMNVEV (reference sequence). This chain's CDR3 is CASSSQPGQGSYTGELFF. In nucleotides, the CDR3 is TGTGCCAGCAGTTCCCAACCAGGGCAGGGGTCGTACACCGGGGAGCTGTTTTTT.

The chain combines TRBV7-8 with TRBJ2-3; D may be TRBD2 (6 bases). CDR1 and CDR2 (germline): SGHVS, FQNEAQ. The CDR3 sequence is 15 residues long. V lost 5 bases to trimming and J lost 5 bases, with 17 bases between them. The CDR3 spells CASSIRSPEGDTQYF. Written as DNA, the CDR3 is TGTGCCAGCAGCATCCGCTCTCCGGAGGGAGATACGCAGTATTTT.

The chain recombines TRBV5-4 with TRBJ1-2; possibly TRBD1 for D (5 bases). Per the germline V gene, CDR1 is SGHNT and CDR2 is YYREEE (reference sequence). The CDR3 is 13 residues long. V lost 4 bases to trimming and J lost 4 bases, with 11 bases between them. CDR3 loop: CASSLPGGYGYTF. The CDR3 bases are TGTGCCAGCAGCCTTCCGGGGGGCTATGGCTACACCTTC.

V is TRBV7-2 and J is TRBJ2-1, with 13 positions matching TRBD2. Germline CDR1 reads SGHTA; CDR2 reads FQGNSA. V was clipped by 2 bases and J by 5 bases; unmatched bases: 6. The CDR3 spans 17 residues. CDR3 sequence (DNA): TGTGCCAGCAGCTTACGACTAGCGGGAGGACCAAACAATGAGCAGTTCTTC. Its translation is CASSLRLAGGPNNEQFF.

The J gene is TRBJ2-3, the V gene TRBV7-6; D possibly corresponds to TRBD2 (7 bases). Germline V CDR1 and CDR2: SGHVS, FNYEAQ. V gave up 10 bases and J gave up 1 base, with 24 bases separating them. This CDR3 has 17 residues. The CDR3 region is CATGTGGGFLGTDTQYF. CDR3 bases: TGTGCCACTGGGACGGGGGGCGGATTTTTGGGCACAGATACGCAGTATTTT.

The V and J genes are TRBV6-4 and TRBJ2-3; 11 bases are shared with TRBD1. V trimming: 8 bases; J trimming: 4 bases; junction bases outside the gene matches: 8. The CDR3 spans 15 residues. Germline CDR1 reads MRHNA; CDR2 reads SNTAGT. The CDR3 here is CASSTGTGGADTQYF. The CDR3 DNA reads TGTGCCAGCTCCACGGGGACAGGGGGGGCAGATACGCAGTATTTT.

The chain combines TRBV9 with TRBJ2-1, with 10 bases fitting TRBD2. Germline V gene data show CDR1 as SGDLS and CDR2 as YYNGEE. The length of the CDR3 is 13 residues. With 3 bases clipped from V and 8 bases from J, the junction kept 2 bases outside the gene matches. This chain's CDR3 is CASSGLAGDEQFF. CDR3 bases: TGTGCCAGCAGCGGTCTAGCGGGAGATGAGCAGTTCTTC.

This sequence joins TRBV29-1 and TRBJ1-2; D remains ambiguous. V was clipped by 0 bases and J by 8 bases, with 7 bases between them. Germline V lookup: CDR1 SQVTM, CDR2 ANQGSEA. CDR3 length: 11 residues. The CDR3 protein is CSVEDSLGYTF. The DNA of the CDR3 is TGCAGCGTTGAAGACTCTCTAGGCTACACCTTC.

This chain links TRBV18 with TRBJ2-6; 8 nucleotides line up with TRBD2. The CDR3 has 17 residues. V was clipped by 3 bases and J by 1 base; unmatched bases: 5. Germline V gives CDR1 KGHSH, CDR2 LQKENI. The CDR3 here is CASSPTSGSSGANVLTF. The CDR3 nucleotides read TGTGCCAGCTCACCGACCAGCGGGAGTTCTGGGGCCAACGTCCTGACTTTC.

The V gene is TRBV10-3, the J gene TRBJ2-1; D is possibly TRBD2 (6 bases). Germline V lookup: CDR1 ENHRY, CDR2 SYGVKD. V dropped 5 bases and J dropped 8 bases, with 16 bases sitting between them. The CDR3 length is 14 residues. CDR3: CAISSTSSFDEQFF. DNA of the CDR3: TGTGCCATCAGTTCGACTAGTTCCTTCGATGAGCAGTTCTTC.

DNA of the CDR3: TGCAGCGTTTTACCCCCGGGAGTCGAGCAGTTCTTC. Its protein is CSVLPPGVEQFF. The gene calls are TRBV29-1 and TRBJ2-1; D perhaps matches TRBD2 (6 bases). The V end was cut by 5 bases, the J end by 10 bases, with 15 bases between. CDR1 and CDR2 (germline): SQVTM, ANQGSEA. This CDR3 has 12 amino acids.

The CDR3 region has the DNA TGTGCCAGTAGTATAGGCTTAGCGGGGAGGGAGACCCAGTACTTC. Translating it yields CASSIGLAGRETQYF. The V gene is TRBV19, the J gene TRBJ2-5, with 8 bases aligning to TRBD2. CDR3 length equals 15 residues. J lost 5 bases, V lost 1 base, and 6 bases had no gene match. Germline assignment: CDR1 LNHDA and CDR2 SQIVND (reference sequence).

This chain's CDR3 is CASSSPQGLANSPLHF. In DNA, the CDR3 is TGTGCCAGCAGTTCACCACAGGGCCTAGCTAATTCACCCCTCCACTTT. This chain connects TRBV28 to TRBJ1-6, with D possibly TRBD1 on 6 matching bases. The germline CDR1 and CDR2 sequences are MDHEN and SYDVKM. The germline V and J ends were trimmed by 4 bases and 6 bases, with 16 bases remaining between them. The CDR3 is 16 residues long.

This sequence joins TRBV7-8 and TRBJ2-1; D is undetermined. V lost 5 bases to trimming and J lost 4 bases, with 24 bases between them. The CDR3 sequence is 18 residues long. Germline V gene sequence: CDR1 SGHVS, CDR2 FQNEAQ. CDR3 DNA sequence: TGTGCCAGCAGCCAAATTCTACCCGAGTCCGTCCTTTACAATGAGCAGTTCTTC. Amino acids: CASSQILPESVLYNEQFF. Filled out from reference TRBV7-8 and TRBJ2-1, the complete variable domain reads GAGVSQSPRYKVAKRGQDVALRCDPISGHVSLFWYQQALGQGPEFLTYFQNEAQLDKSGLPSDRFFAERPEGSVSTLKIQRTQQEDSAVYLCASSQILPESVLYNEQFFGPGTRLTVL.

V is TRBV28 and J is TRBJ2-1; 9 bases map to TRBD2. Germline-derived CDR1 and CDR2 are MDHEN and SYDVKM. V dropped 2 bases and J dropped 8; count of bases not matched to a gene: 10. The CDR3 is 16 residues long. CDR3 residues: CASSLGGREGSDEQFF. In DNA form, the CDR3 reads TGTGCCAGCAGTTTAGGAGGGCGGGAGGGTAGCGATGAGCAGTTCTTC.

The chain has TRBV2 and TRBJ2-3; TRBD2 might be the D (5 bases). CDR1 is SNHLY and CDR2 is FYNNEI in the germline V gene. The V end lost 4 bases, the J end lost 3 bases, and 5 bases lay between the germline ends. The CDR3 contains 12 residues. DNA for the CDR3: TGTGCCAGCAGTGGAGGGACAGATACGCAGTATTTT. Its protein is CASSGGTDTQYF. Supplemented by reference TRBV2 and TRBJ2-3, the full variable domain reads EPEVTQTPSHQVTQMGQEVILRCVPISNHLYFYWYRQILGQKVEFLVSFYNNEISEKSEIFDDQFSVERPDGSNFTLKIRSTKLEDSAMYFCASSGGTDTQYFGPGTRLTVL.

The chain is built from TRBV6-4 and TRBJ2-1, with unresolved D. The germline CDR1 and CDR2 sequences are MRHNA and SNTAGT. The CDR3 contains 13 residues. V dropped 2 bases and J dropped 10 bases, with 12 bases sitting between them. CDR3 bases: TGTGCCAGCAGTGACGCCCCGATGGGAGAGCAGTTCTTC. It encodes CASSDAPMGEQFF.

The chain uses TRBV5-1 and TRBJ1-2; the D is unclear. The V end was cut by 4 bases, the J end by 4 bases, with 17 bases between. Germline V gene data show CDR1 as SGHRS and CDR2 as YFSETQ. CDR3 length: 15 amino acids. CDR3 DNA: TGCGCCAGCAGCGGAGCCGGGTCCGAGGGCTATGGCTACACCTTC. Translating it yields CASSGAGSEGYGYTF.

The chain employs TRBV6-5 and TRBJ2-3; TRBD1 or TRBD2 may be the D gene (5 bases each). Per the germline V gene, CDR1 is MNHEY and CDR2 is SVGAGI. Trimming pared 6 bases from V and 0 bases from J, leaving 16 bases between. This CDR3 has 16 amino acids. This CDR3 is CASSYEGSTSTDTQYF. In nucleotides, the CDR3 is TGTGCCAGCAGCTACGAGGGGTCTACTAGCACAGATACGCAGTATTTT.

J is TRBJ2-5 and V is TRBV15; 9 positions match TRBD2. The CDR3 totals 16 residues. Germline loops: CDR1 LNHNV, CDR2 YYDKDF (reference sequence). V shed 0 bases and J 2 bases; nucleotides not matched to a gene: 4. CDR3 in amino acids: CATSRDTLAGQETQYF. The CDR3 DNA reads as TGTGCCACCAGCAGAGATACGCTAGCGGGGCAAGAGACCCAGTACTTC.

On this clone: The same CDR3 can be traced to other DNA sequences in this sample. V gene TRBV18 combines with J gene TRBJ2-5; TRBD1 matches 9 bases. Looked up from germline, CDR1 is KGHSH and CDR2 is LQKENI. The J segment lost 5 bases and the V segment lost 3 bases, leaving 1 base of the junction unmatched. This CDR3 region has 13 residues. The chain's CDR3 is CASSPDRGETQYF. The CDR3 DNA is TGTGCCAGCTCACCGGACAGGGGTGAGACCCAGTACTTC.

The sample holds one count of this clone. The rearrangement uses TRBV30 and TRBJ1-4; weak D call: TRBD1 (6 bases). CDR1 is GTSNPN and CDR2 is SVGIG in the germline V gene (reference sequence). The CDR3 length is 19 residues. Trimming stripped 4 bases from V and 3 bases from J, with 27 bases between. The CDR3 sequence: CAWTPSPGAQSGANEKLFF. The CDR3 DNA is TGTGCCTGGACCCCCTCCCCGGGAGCTCAATCAGGGGCTAATGAAAAACTGTTTTTT.

The chain is built from TRBV23-1 and TRBJ2-7, with D perhaps TRBD1 (6 bases). TRBV23-1 is sorted into the ORF group, with uncertain function. Trimming pared 6 bases from V and 2 bases from J, leaving 14 bases between. The CDR3 covers 14 residues. In DNA, the CDR3 is TGCGCCAGCAGAAGGGGGAGATATCCCTACGAGCAGTACTTC. Its translation is CASRRGRYPYEQYF.

V and J are TRBV7-9 and TRBJ2-5, with no clear D. Germline V lookup: CDR1 SEHNR, CDR2 FQNEAQ (reference sequence). Trimming left V 1 base short and J 9 bases short, with 15 bases between. This CDR3 contains 14 residues. The CDR3 sequence: CASSLVSSGMAQYF. In nucleotides, the CDR3 is TGTGCCAGCAGCTTAGTCAGCTCCGGTATGGCCCAGTACTTC.

This clone has only a few counts. The genes are TRBV25-1 and TRBJ1-5; 9 bases are a match to TRBD1. The CDR3 loop spans 17 amino acids. The V and J ends lost 0 bases and 8 bases, in that order; junction bases with no gene match: 11. CDR1 and CDR2 from the germline V gene are MGHDK and SYGVNS. The CDR3 sequence: CASSEYRTGDLREPQHF. The CDR3 coding sequence is TGTGCCAGCAGTGAATACAGGACAGGGGATTTGAGGGAGCCCCAGCATTTT.

This clone was counted a single time. The chain links TRBV7-2 to TRBJ2-3; tentatively, D is TRBD1 (5 bases). V was pared by 0 bases and J by 2 bases, with 6 bases between. The CDR3 totals 14 residues. Germline values: CDR1 SGHTA, CDR2 FQGNSA. The CDR3 bases are TGTGCCAGCAGCTTAGCGGGGCTCACAGATACGCAGTATTTT. Its protein product is CASSLAGLTDTQYF. Complete variable domain (other parts from reference TRBV7-2 and TRBJ2-3): GAGVSQSPSNKVTEKGKDVELRCDPISGHTALYWYRQSLGQGLEFLIYFQGNSAPDKSGLPSDRFSAERTGGSVSTLTIQRTQQEDSAVYLCASSLAGLTDTQYFGPGTRLTVL.

The rearrangement uses TRBV28 and TRBJ2-1, with 9 bases lining up with TRBD1. CDR1 and CDR2 from the germline V gene are MDHEN and SYDVKM. The J segment lost 5 bases and the V segment lost 5 bases, leaving 4 bases of the junction unmatched. CDR3 length: 14 amino acids. CDR3 bases: TGTGCCAGCAGTCCCCGGACAGGGGACAATGAGCAGTTCTTC. Translating it yields CASSPRTGDNEQFF.

The CDR3 protein is CASSRTGSITDTQYF. CDR3 coding DNA: TGTGCCAGCAGCCGGACAGGGTCTATCACAGATACGCAGTATTTT. The chain is built from TRBV11-2 and TRBJ2-3; 8 bases map to TRBD1. V was pared by 5 bases and J by 2 bases, with 6 bases of the junction left unmatched. CDR3 length: 15 residues. CDR1 SGHAT and CDR2 FQNNGV come from the germline V gene.

This chain links TRBV27 with TRBJ1-2; D is perhaps TRBD1 (5 bases). This CDR3 is 17 amino acids long. V lost 0 bases and J lost 0, with 14 bases in between. Germline lookup yields CDR1 MNHEY and CDR2 SMNVEV (reference sequence). CDR3 protein: CASSLSRGPQSNYGYTF. The CDR3 region has the DNA TGTGCCAGCAGTTTATCCCGGGGACCACAGTCTAACTATGGCTACACCTTC.

The rearrangement links TRBV15 to TRBJ2-1; D perhaps matches TRBD2 (5 bases). V was pared by 0 bases and J by 4 bases, with 13 bases between. The CDR3 sequence is 16 residues long. Per germline, CDR1 LNHNV and CDR2 YYDKDF (reference sequence). CDR3 loop: CATSRDRGAGYNEQFF. The CDR3 bases are TGTGCCACCAGCAGAGACCGGGGAGCCGGATACAATGAGCAGTTCTTC.